The clone carrying this T cell receptor (beta chain) was seen at least ten times. The data were taken from a study of T-cell reconstitution after alpha-beta-depleted transplantation in children. Construction of the TCRbeta library involved unique molecular identifiers. TCRdb itself ran the PCR reads through MiXCR, one entry per CDR3 protein. The table records hundreds of thousands of distinct CDR3 sequences, around 16% of them present only once. CDR1 is DFQATT, CDR2 SNEGSKA, per germline (reference sequence). CDR3 length: 15 residues. V was cut by 1 base and J by 5 bases, with 15 bases left in between.

The clonotype originates from a human donor who donated a stem cell graft to a child with acute myeloid leukemia. This rearrangement joins TRBV20-1 to TRBJ2-1; D not certain. The sample here was PBMCs from the stem cell graft donor, taken from the stem cell graft. In nucleotides, the CDR3 is TGCAGTGCTAGAGTAACCCCCTCGGACCACAATGAGCAGTTCTTC. Translating gives CSARVTPSDHNEQFF.